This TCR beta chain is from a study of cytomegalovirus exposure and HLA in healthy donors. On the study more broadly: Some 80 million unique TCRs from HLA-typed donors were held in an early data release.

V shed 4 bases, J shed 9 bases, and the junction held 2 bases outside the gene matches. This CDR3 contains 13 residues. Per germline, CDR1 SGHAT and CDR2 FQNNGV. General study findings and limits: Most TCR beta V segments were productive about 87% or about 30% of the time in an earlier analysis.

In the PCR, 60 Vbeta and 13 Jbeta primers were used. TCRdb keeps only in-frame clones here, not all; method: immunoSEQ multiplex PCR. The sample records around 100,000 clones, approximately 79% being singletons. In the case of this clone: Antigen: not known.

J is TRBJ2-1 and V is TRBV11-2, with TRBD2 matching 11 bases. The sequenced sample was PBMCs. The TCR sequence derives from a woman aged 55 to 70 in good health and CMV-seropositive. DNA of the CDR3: TGTGCCAGCAGCTCGGGACTAGCGGCTGAGCAGTTCTTC. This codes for CASSSGLAAEQFF. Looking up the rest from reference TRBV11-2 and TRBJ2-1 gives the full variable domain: EAGVAQSPRYKIIEKRQSVAFWCNPISGHATLYWYQQILGQGPKLLIQFQNNGVVDDSQLPKDRFSAERLKGVDSTLKIQPAKLEDSAVYLCASSSGLAAEQFFGPGTRLTVL.